This record concerns one TCR beta chain sequence. What it binds is not known. This sample is drawn from a study of T cell responses to AZD1222 COVID-19 vaccine. General study points: The study found Spike-specific TCR breadth and depth rose after two AZD1222 doses. Repertoire sampling was restricted to post-peak T cell response timepoints. Of the AZD1222 recipients, only 5 or 6 were seropositive at baseline. In a largely white British group with more females than males, clonal diversity was possibly underestimated.

Here immunoSEQ multiplex PCR was the method, and the copy in TCRdb shows in-frame clones only, minus some. The profile shows approximately 110,000 clones, over 75% of them singletons. This receptor was taken from an adult who received the AZD1222 COVID-19 vaccine. This material consisted of peripheral blood, taken 28 days after the second AZD1222 dose.

The CDR3 loop reads CAITTGDTEAFF. CDR3 nucleotides: TGTGCCATCACCACAGGGGACACTGAAGCTTTCTTT. The chain carries TRBV10-3 and TRBJ1-1, with 7 bases matching TRBD1. The V segment lost 7 bases and the J segment 3 bases; nucleotides outside the gene matches: 2. The CDR3 has 12 amino acids. Germline CDR1 ENHRY, CDR2 SYGVKD.